The entry below gives a single TCR beta chain sequence along with its context. This clonotype has only a few counts. Its specific antigen is unknown. It has no much larger one-base neighbor in the sample; base qualities were not kept. Interpreted using the paper, the treatment or condition label stands for: allogeneic hematopoietic cell transplantation with graft depleted of TCRalphabeta T cells and CD19 B cells. The transplant recipients were children given TCRalphabeta/CD19-depleted allogeneic hematopoietic cell grafts. The sample belongs to a study of T-cell reconstitution after alpha-beta-depleted transplantation in children (dated by TCRdb to the mid-2010s). Concerning the study at large: Using TCR repertoire profiling, the study quantitatively followed how T-cell immune reconstitution unfolded in children after TCRalphabeta/CD19-depleted allogeneic hematopoietic cell transplantation. The paper as a whole reports these results and caveats: About two months after transplant, the apparently early recovery of alphabetaT-cell counts reportedly depended on just several hundred clones that had expanded rapidly and came from non-depleted graft cells. The high TCRbeta diversity at day 60 in some patients was ascribed to recipient T cells and intrathymic progenitors that had survived conditioning. Hyperexpanded clone frequencies declined over subsequent months; after one year, T-cell counts and TCRbeta diversity were mostly attributed to newly produced T cells.

The germline V gene (reference sequence) gives CDR1 as SGHKS and CDR2 as YYEKEE. The CDR3 sequence holds 15 residues, the cysteine and phenylalanine included. Only the CDR3 region is kept as DNA, spanning 45 bases read in frame from base 1. After removal of 4 bases from V and 3 bases from J, the junction retains 7 bases not matched to a gene. The protocol used for the library was PCR. TCRdb shows the sequencer as Illumina HiSeq 2500. TCR library preparation used molecular barcoding, with unique molecular identifiers applied to normalize quantification of the TCRbeta repertoire. TCRdb took the public reads, trimmed them with fastp at Q25, ran MiXCR for clone calling and kept in-frame beta chains. For every CDR3 protein sequence, its rows merge into one entry that carries the most common genes and DNA. The sample profile shows roughly 490,000 distinct CDR3 sequences; roughly 10% of them were found once. 14% of the sample lies in the top ten.

The V and J genes are TRBV5-5 and TRBJ1-2; 9 bases in the middle match TRBD1. Sequences were derived from PBMCs, mostly from graft donor cells, sampled 180 days after TCRalphabeta/CD19-depleted stem cell transplant. This sequence was found in a female patient aged 2-10 years who had a stem cell transplant for aplastic anemia, so the T cells may come from the graft donor. The DNA sequence is given as TGTGCCAGCAGCCGACAGGGGGGGTCGGACTATGGCTACACCTTC. It codes for CASSRQGGSDYGYTF.